One sample yielded the 22 T cell receptor beta chains listed below, sequenced in a study of breast tumors, draining lymph nodes, adjacent tissues. TCRdb reprocessed the multiplex PCR reads via MiXCR and lists one record per CDR3 protein. This sample has under 150,000 distinct CDR3 sequences, with about 20% found just once. Breast cancer patients provided tissue from their axillary draining lymph nodes. Sequenced sample: axillary lymph node tissue. These TCRs come from a female donor with breast cancer. Some clones in this sample may be carry-over from other donors' samples.

This clonotype was counted at least ten times. The J gene is TRBJ2-3, the V gene TRBV10-1; D remains unclear. Germline CDR1 and CDR2: WNHNN and SYGVQD (reference sequence). Trimming stripped 6 bases from V and 5 bases from J, with 9 bases between. The CDR3 is 12 amino acids. Here the CDR3 reads CASRGVGDTQYF. The CDR3 coding sequence is TGCGCCAGCAGAGGAGTGGGAGATACGCAGTATTTT.

As concerns this clonotype: Just one base apart from a much larger clone, this may be a read error. Since no conserved phenylalanine or tryptophan closes the CDR3, a read error is the likely cause. This chain uses TRBV7-3 with TRBJ2-2; D possibly corresponds to TRBD2 (8 bases). The germline V gene has CDR1 SGHTA and CDR2 FQGTGA. The CDR3 has 17 amino acids. Trimming took 5 bases from V and 5 from J, leaving 21 bases between them. CDR3 residues: CASSPGGAGGRTGELFL. The CDR3, as DNA: TGTGCCAGCAGCCCAGGGGGTGCGGGAGGAAGGACCGGGGAGCTGTTTCTT.

Many counts were recorded for this clonotype. V gene TRBV7-9 combines with J gene TRBJ2-5; the match to TRBD1 covers 9 bases. The ends lost 6 bases at V and 4 bases at J; junction bases unmatched: 12. There are 16 residues in the CDR3. Germline V lookup: CDR1 SEHNR, CDR2 FQNEAQ (reference sequence). The CDR3 here is CASRVGGQGIRETQYF. The CDR3 coding sequence is TGTGCCAGCAGAGTCGGGGGACAGGGTATACGAGAGACCCAGTACTTC.

This clonotype has ten or more counts. This chain joins TRBV12-3 or TRBV12-4 and TRBJ2-2; D assignment may be TRBD1 or TRBD2 (5 bases each). This CDR3 comprises 14 residues. With 3 bases removed from V and 3 bases from J, the gap between germline ends came to 8 bases. CDR3 protein: CASSFMGDTGELFF. The CDR3 bases are TGTGCCAGCAGTTTTATGGGGGACACCGGGGAGCTGTTTTTT.

The gene calls are TRBV3-1 and TRBJ2-1; the D gene is possibly TRBD2 (5 bases). The germline gives CDR1 LGHDT, CDR2 YNNKEL (reference sequence). Trimming shortened V by 5 bases and J by 8 bases, and 10 bases separated the two germline ends. The CDR3 length is 12 residues. Here the CDR3 reads CASSALGHEQFF. The CDR3 nucleotides read TGTGCCAGCAGCGCACTAGGTCATGAGCAGTTCTTC.

The chain links TRBV5-1 to TRBJ2-7, with 14 nucleotides matching TRBD2. The CDR3 runs to 22 residues. Germline CDR1 and CDR2: SGHRS and YFSETQ. Trimming removed 4 bases from V and 2 bases from J; junction bases left unmatched: 23. As DNA, the CDR3 is TGCGCCAGCAGCCACCCAGGACAGGGGTGGACTAGCGGGAGGTCCTCCCCCTACGAGCAGTACTTC. This encodes CASSHPGQGWTSGRSSPYEQYF.

This clonotype was recorded many times. V and J are TRBV19 and TRBJ2-5; TRBD2 matches 8 bases. CDR1 and CDR2 from the germline V gene are LNHDA and SQIVND (reference sequence). The CDR3 is 15 residues long. The V segment lost 8 bases and the J segment 5 bases; nucleotides outside the gene matches: 13. CDR3 in amino acids: CASSGSTSVSETQYF. The CDR3 DNA is TGTGCCAGTTCGGGGTCGACTAGCGTCAGCGAGACCCAGTACTTC.

This clonotype was detected many times. The rearrangement links TRBV28 to TRBJ2-7, with D possibly being TRBD1 or TRBD2 (7 bases each). The V end lost 5 bases, the J end lost 0 bases, and 11 bases lay between the germline ends. CDR1 is MDHEN and CDR2 is SYDVKM in the germline V gene. This CDR3 has 14 amino acids. The CDR3 is CASSPGGVSYEQYF. CDR3 bases: TGTGCCAGCAGTCCAGGGGGGGTCTCCTACGAGCAGTACTTC.

This clonotype was found many times. The rearrangement joins TRBV4-1 to TRBJ2-1, with D unclear. Germline-derived CDR1 and CDR2 are MGHRA and YSYEKL. The germline V and J ends were trimmed by 0 bases and 6 bases, with 15 bases remaining between them. This CDR3 has 16 residues. The DNA for the CDR3 is TGCGCCAGCAGCCAAGAGGCCCCACATCCGGGCAATGAGCAGTTCTTC. Amino acids: CASSQEAPHPGNEQFF.

The count of this clonotype is one. A much bigger clone sits one base away, suggesting this may be a read error. The chain couples TRBV19 to TRBJ2-2, with 11 bases aligning to TRBD1. The CDR3 is 16 residues long. From germline, CDR1 is LNHDA and CDR2 SQIVND (reference sequence). CDR3 region: CASSIADRGRGGEPFF. The CDR3 DNA sequence: TGTGCCAGTAGTATAGCGGACAGGGGGCGCGGCGGGGAGCCGTTTTTT.

This clonotype was counted at least ten times. The V gene is TRBV20-1, the J gene TRBJ2-5; D uncertain. The CDR3 is made up of 13 amino acids. Deletions cut 1 base from V and 0 bases from J, with 6 bases between. Germline V gene lookup returns CDR1 DFQATT and CDR2 SNEGSKA (reference sequence). CDR3 loop: CSARVEYQETQYF. Written as DNA, the CDR3 is TGCAGTGCTAGAGTGGAATACCAAGAGACCCAGTACTTC.

This chain uses TRBV6-2 or TRBV6-3 with TRBJ2-3; D gene uncertain. Trimming removed 2 bases at V and 6 bases at J, with 9 bases between. Germline V CDR1 and CDR2: MNHEY, SVGEGT. The CDR3 consists of 13 residues. CDR3 protein: CASSYNSRDTQYF. DNA of the CDR3: TGTGCCAGCAGTTACAACTCGAGGGATACGCAGTATTTT.

This clonotype occurred many times. The rearrangement uses TRBV20-1 and TRBJ2-7, with D perhaps matching TRBD1 or TRBD2 (5 bases each). Trimming removed 5 bases at V and 0 bases at J, with 14 bases between. This CDR3 contains 14 residues. The germline V gene encodes CDR1 DFQATT and CDR2 SNEGSKA (reference sequence). The CDR3 DNA is TGCAGTGCTTCCGGGACGGATTTCTCCTACGAGCAGTACTTC. Translation: CSASGTDFSYEQYF.

As regards this clonotype: A clone one base away is much larger, so this may be a read error. The rearrangement joins TRBV7-9 to TRBJ2-5, with 14 bases that match TRBD2. V was clipped by 8 bases and J by 5 bases; unmatched bases: 7. CDR1 and CDR2 (germline): SEHNR, FQNEAQ (reference sequence). CDR3 length equals 15 residues. CDR3 bases: TGTGCCAGCGGATCCGGGACTAGCGGGGGTGAGACCCAGTACTTC. It specifies CASGSGTSGGETQYF.

This clonotype was detected a few times. The CDR3 DNA reads TGCAGCGTTGAAGTACCAAGGGCCAAAAACATTCAGTACTTC. Its protein is CSVEVPRAKNIQYF. The chain links TRBV29-1 to TRBJ2-4; D unresolved. The CDR3 has 14 amino acids. CDR1 SQVTM and CDR2 ANQGSEA come from the germline V gene. Trimming shortened V by 1 base and J by 1 base, and 8 bases separated the two germline ends.

This clonotype was seen repeatedly, ten times or more. The V gene is TRBV5-5, the J gene TRBJ2-6; D call uncertain. Trimming removed 5 bases at V and 2 bases at J, with 11 bases between. CDR3 length: 15 amino acids. Germline V lookup: CDR1 SGHKS, CDR2 YYEKEE (reference sequence). The CDR3 region has the DNA TGTGCCAGCAGACCTATGGGGACTGGGGCCAACGTCCTGACTTTC. It translates to CASRPMGTGANVLTF.

This clonotype was recorded a few times. The CDR3 bases are TGTGCCAGCAACTCGGCGGGAGGGCCGATAGATACGCAGTATTTT. It codes for CASNSAGGPIDTQYF. The chain joins TRBV27 to TRBJ2-3; 9 bases agree with TRBD2. Germline V lookup: CDR1 MNHEY, CDR2 SMNVEV (reference sequence). The CDR3 covers 15 residues. V was clipped by 7 bases and J by 5 bases; unmatched bases: 10.

This clonotype was seen repeatedly, ten times or more. The J gene is TRBJ2-1, the V gene TRBV20-1; 8 bases fit TRBD2. CDR1 and CDR2 from the germline V gene are DFQATT and SNEGSKA (reference sequence). V trimming: 1 base; J trimming: 4 bases; junction bases outside the gene matches: 9. The CDR3 loop spans 16 amino acids. CDR3 in amino acids: CSARAPGLGPYNEQFF. CDR3 nucleotides: TGCAGTGCTAGAGCACCGGGACTAGGCCCATACAATGAGCAGTTCTTC.

The table lists this clonotype with many counts. V usage is TRBV2 and J usage is TRBJ2-5, with 7 positions matching TRBD1. The CDR3 consists of 14 residues. The junction had 6 bases not matched to a gene; V was cut back by 1 base and J by 7 bases. The germline gives CDR1 SNHLY, CDR2 FYNNEI. CDR3 DNA sequence: TGTGCCAGCAGTGAAGGCGACAGGGTCGGGACCCAGTACTTC. Its translation: CASSEGDRVGTQYF.

This clonotype was detected many times. This chain joins TRBV20-1 and TRBJ2-2; D is unclear. This CDR3 is built from 16 residues. V was cut by 7 bases and J by 1 base, with 19 bases left in between. Germline CDR1 and CDR2: DFQATT and SNEGSKA (reference sequence). CDR3 nucleotides: TGCAGTGTCGATCCCCGGGTCCAAATGAACACCGGGGAGCTGTTTTTT. It translates to CSVDPRVQMNTGELFF.

This clonotype was seen at least ten times. The chain employs TRBV4-2 and TRBJ2-7; the D gene is possibly TRBD2 (7 bases). The CDR3 spans 16 residues. Trimming took 0 bases from V and 4 from J, leaving 16 bases between them. The germline CDR1 and CDR2 sequences are LGHNA and YNFKEQ. The CDR3 loop is CASSQDVGGGIYEQYF. CDR3 in DNA: TGTGCCAGCAGCCAAGACGTTGGGGGGGGCATATACGAGCAGTACTTC.

This clonotype has at least ten counts. The CDR3 is CSAPQGYEQYF. The CDR3 DNA sequence: TGCAGTGCTCCACAGGGGTACGAGCAGTACTTC. The rearrangement joins TRBV20-1 to TRBJ2-7, with TRBD1 matching 7 bases. After removal of 5 bases from V and 4 bases from J, the junction contained 2 bases not matched to a gene. In germline, CDR1 is DFQATT, CDR2 SNEGSKA (reference sequence). This CDR3 is built from 11 residues.